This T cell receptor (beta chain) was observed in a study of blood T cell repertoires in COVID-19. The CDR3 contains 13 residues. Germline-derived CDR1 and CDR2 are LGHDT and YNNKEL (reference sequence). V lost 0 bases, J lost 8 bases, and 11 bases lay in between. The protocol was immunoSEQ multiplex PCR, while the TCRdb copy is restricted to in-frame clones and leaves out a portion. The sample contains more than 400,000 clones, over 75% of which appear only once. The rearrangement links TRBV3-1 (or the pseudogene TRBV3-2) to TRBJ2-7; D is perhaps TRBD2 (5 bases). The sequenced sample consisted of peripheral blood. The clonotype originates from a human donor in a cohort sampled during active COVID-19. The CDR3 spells CASSQDEPGKQYF. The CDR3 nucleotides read TGTGCCAGCAGCCAAGACGAACCGGGGAAGCAGTACTTC.